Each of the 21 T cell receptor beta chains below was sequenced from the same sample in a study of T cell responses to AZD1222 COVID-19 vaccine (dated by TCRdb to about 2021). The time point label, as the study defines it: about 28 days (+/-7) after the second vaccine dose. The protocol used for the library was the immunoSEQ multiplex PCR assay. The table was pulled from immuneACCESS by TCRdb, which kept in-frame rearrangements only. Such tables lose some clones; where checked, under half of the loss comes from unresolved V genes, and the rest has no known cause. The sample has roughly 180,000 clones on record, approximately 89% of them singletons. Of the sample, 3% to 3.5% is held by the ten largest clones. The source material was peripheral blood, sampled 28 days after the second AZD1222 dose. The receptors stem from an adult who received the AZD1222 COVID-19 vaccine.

CDR3 sequence reads: CASVPQGAAEAFF. CDR3 DNA sequence: TGTGCCAGCGTTCCCCAGGGGGCGGCTGAAGCTTTCTTT. V gene TRBV12-3 or TRBV12-4 combines with J gene TRBJ1-1, with 8 bases aligning to TRBD1. CDR3 length equals 13 residues. J lost 6 bases, V lost 8 bases, and 8 bases had no gene match.

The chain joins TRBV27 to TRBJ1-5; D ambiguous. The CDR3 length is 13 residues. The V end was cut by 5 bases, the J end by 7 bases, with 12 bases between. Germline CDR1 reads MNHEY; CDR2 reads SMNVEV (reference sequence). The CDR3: CASSRGAGQPQHF. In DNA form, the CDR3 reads TGTGCCAGCAGTCGTGGAGCGGGGCAGCCCCAGCATTTT.

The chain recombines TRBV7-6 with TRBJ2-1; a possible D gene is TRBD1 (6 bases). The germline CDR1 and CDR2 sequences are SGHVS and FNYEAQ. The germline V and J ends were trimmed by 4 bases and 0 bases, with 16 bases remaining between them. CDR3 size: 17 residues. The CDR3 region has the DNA TGTGCCAGCAGCTCCTTCCCAGGGGCCTCCTCCTACAATGAGCAGTTCTTC. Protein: CASSSFPGASSYNEQFF.

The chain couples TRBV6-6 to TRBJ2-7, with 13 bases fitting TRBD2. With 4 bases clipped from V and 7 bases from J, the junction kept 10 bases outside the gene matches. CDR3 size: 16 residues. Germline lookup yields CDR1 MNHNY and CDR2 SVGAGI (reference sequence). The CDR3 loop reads CASSSLGLAGVGEQYF. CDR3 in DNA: TGTGCCAGCAGTTCCCTCGGACTAGCGGGAGTGGGTGAGCAGTACTTC.

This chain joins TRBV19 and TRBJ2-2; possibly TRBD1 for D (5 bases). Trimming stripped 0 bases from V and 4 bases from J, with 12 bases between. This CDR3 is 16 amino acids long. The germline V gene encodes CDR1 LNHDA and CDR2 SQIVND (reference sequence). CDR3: CASSIEAGWGTGELFF. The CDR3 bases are TGTGCCAGTAGTATAGAGGCAGGGTGGGGCACCGGGGAGCTGTTTTTT.

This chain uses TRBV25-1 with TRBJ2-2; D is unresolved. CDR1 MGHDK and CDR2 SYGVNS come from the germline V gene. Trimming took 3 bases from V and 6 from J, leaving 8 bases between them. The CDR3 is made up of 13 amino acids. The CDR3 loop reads CASSDPVPGELFF. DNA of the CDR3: TGTGCCAGCAGTGATCCCGTCCCCGGGGAGCTGTTTTTT.

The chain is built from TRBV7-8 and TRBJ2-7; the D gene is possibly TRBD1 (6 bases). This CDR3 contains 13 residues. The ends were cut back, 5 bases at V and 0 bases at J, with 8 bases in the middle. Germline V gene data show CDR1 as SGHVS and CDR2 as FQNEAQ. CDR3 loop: CASSRDNSYEQYF. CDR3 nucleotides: TGTGCCAGCAGCCGGGACAACTCCTACGAGCAGTACTTC. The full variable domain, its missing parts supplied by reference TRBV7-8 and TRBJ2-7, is GAGVSQSPRYKVAKRGQDVALRCDPISGHVSLFWYQQALGQGPEFLTYFQNEAQLDKSGLPSDRFFAERPEGSVSTLKIQRTQQEDSAVYLCASSRDNSYEQYFGPGTRLTVT.

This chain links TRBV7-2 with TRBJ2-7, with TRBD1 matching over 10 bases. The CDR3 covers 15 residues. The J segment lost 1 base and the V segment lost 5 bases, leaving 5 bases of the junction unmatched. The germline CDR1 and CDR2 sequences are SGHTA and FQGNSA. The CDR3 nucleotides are TGTGCCAGCAGCCCCGGGACAGGGGCATCCTACGAGCAGTACTTC. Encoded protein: CASSPGTGASYEQYF.

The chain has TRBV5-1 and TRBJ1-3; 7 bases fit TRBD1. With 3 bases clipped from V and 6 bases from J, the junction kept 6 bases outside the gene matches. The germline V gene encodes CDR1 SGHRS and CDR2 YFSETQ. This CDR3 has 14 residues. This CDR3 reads CASSSGQEANTIYF. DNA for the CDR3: TGCGCCAGCAGCTCCGGACAGGAGGCAAACACCATATATTTT.

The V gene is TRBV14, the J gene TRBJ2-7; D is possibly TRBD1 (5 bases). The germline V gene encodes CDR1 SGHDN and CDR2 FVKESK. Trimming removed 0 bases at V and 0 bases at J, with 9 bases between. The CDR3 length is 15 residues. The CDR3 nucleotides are TGTGCCAGCAGCCAAGAAGGGGTTTACTCCTACGAGCAGTACTTC. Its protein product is CASSQEGVYSYEQYF.

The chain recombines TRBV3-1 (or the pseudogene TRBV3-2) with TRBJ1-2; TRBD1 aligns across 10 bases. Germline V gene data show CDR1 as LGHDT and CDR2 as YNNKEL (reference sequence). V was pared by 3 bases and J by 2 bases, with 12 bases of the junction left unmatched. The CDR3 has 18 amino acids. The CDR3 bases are TGTGCCAGCAGCCATTATCCCCTACCGGGACAGGGGAACTATGGCTACACCTTC. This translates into CASSHYPLPGQGNYGYTF.

The CDR3 here is CASSSGLPNSPLHF. In nucleotides, the CDR3 is TGTGCCAGCAGCTCCGGACTGCCGAATTCACCCCTCCACTTT. This chain links TRBV5-6 with TRBJ1-6; D gene uncertain. This CDR3 region has 14 residues. In germline, CDR1 is SGHDT, CDR2 YYEEEE. Trimming left V 3 bases short and J 7 bases short, with 11 bases between.

CDR3 sequence (DNA): TGCGCCAGCAGCTCTACTAGCGGGAGGGCCAGTGAGCAGTTCTTC. Its protein is CASSSTSGRASEQFF. This sequence joins TRBV5-1 and TRBJ2-1; 13 bases line up with TRBD2. The CDR3 extends over 15 amino acids. Germline values: CDR1 SGHRS, CDR2 YFSETQ. V shed 3 bases and J 9 bases; nucleotides not matched to a gene: 6.

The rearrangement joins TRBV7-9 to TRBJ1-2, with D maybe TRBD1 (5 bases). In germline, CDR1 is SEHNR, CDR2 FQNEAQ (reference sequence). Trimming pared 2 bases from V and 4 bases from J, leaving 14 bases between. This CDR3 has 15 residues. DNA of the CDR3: TGTGCCAGCAGCTTAATGGGGGAAGTTATCTATGGCTACACCTTC. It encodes CASSLMGEVIYGYTF.

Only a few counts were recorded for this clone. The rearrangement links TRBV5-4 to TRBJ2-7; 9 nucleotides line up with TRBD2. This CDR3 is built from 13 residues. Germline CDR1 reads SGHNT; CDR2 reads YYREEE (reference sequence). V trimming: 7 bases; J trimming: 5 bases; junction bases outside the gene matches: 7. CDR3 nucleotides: TGTGCCAGCGGTATAGCGGGAGCCAACGAGCAGTACTTC. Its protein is CASGIAGANEQYF.

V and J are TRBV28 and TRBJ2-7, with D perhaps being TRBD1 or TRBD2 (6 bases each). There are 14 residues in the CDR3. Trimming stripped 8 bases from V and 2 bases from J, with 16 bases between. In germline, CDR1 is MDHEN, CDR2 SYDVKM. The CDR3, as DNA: TGTGCCAGCCGAAAAGGGGGGAAGCCCTACGAGCAGTACTTC. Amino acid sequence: CASRKGGKPYEQYF.

For the CDR3, the DNA is TGTGCCAGCAGTTTAGGGCCCGCTTTCTTT. Amino acids: CASSLGPAFF. This sequence joins TRBV12-3 or TRBV12-4 and TRBJ1-1; no clear D gene. Trimming pared 1 base from V and 11 bases from J, leaving 5 bases between. The CDR3 loop spans 10 amino acids.

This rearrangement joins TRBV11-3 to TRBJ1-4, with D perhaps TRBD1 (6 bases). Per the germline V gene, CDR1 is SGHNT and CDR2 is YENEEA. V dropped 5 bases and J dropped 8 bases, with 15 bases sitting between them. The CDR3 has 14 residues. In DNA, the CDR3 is TGTGCCAGCAGCCTGGGGGCCGGTGGGGAAAAACTGTTTTTT. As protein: CASSLGAGGEKLFF.

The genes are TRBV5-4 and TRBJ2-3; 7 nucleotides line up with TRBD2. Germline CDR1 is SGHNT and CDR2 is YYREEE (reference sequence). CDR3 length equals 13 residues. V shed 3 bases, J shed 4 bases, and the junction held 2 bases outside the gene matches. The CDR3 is CASSSTSADTQYF. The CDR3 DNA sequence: TGTGCCAGCAGCTCAACTAGCGCAGATACGCAGTATTTT. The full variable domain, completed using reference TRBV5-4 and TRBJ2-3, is ETGVTQSPTHLIKTRGQQVTLRCSSQSGHNTVSWYQQALGQGPQFIFQYYREEENGRGNFPPRFSGLQFPNYSSELNVNALELDDSALYLCASSSTSADTQYFGPGTRLTVL.

CDR3 residues: CASSLERKPLPRTDTQYF. For the CDR3, the DNA is TGCGCCAGCAGCTTGGAGAGGAAGCCCTTACCACGCACAGATACGCAGTATTTT. V usage is TRBV5-1 and J usage is TRBJ2-3; D uncertain. The CDR3 contains 18 residues. Germline CDR1 SGHRS, CDR2 YFSETQ. With 0 bases removed from V and 1 base from J, the gap between germline ends came to 18 bases.

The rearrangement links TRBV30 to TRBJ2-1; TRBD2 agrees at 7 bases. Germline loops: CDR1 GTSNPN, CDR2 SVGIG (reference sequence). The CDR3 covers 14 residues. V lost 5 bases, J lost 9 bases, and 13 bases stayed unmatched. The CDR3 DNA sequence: TGTGCCTGGGCCTATAGGCGGGAGATCGCTGAGCAGTTCTTC. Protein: CAWAYRREIAEQFF.